The rows below give T cell receptor beta chains drawn from one sample of a study of blood T cell repertoires in COVID-19. Method: immunoSEQ multiplex PCR; TCRdb's copy keeps in-frame clones and lacks some. The repertoire has approximately 230,000 clones, approximately 84% of them found once; the top ten carry 15%. The sequenced sample consisted of PBMCs or T cells enriched from blood (not recorded which). These receptors were collected from a man aged 35 to 55 who had recovered from COVID-19. Both conserved end residues are part of each CDR3. The D gene is left open where the match is weak. Size tells how often a clone was seen (once, few, many) or the class of an expanded clone, and some rows leave it out.

clone_size d_call j_call v_call cdr3_nt cdr3_aa
once - TRBJ1-2 TRBV27 TGTGCCAGCAAACTTACCGGGGGAGCTGGCTACACCTTC CASKLTGGAGYTF
- TRBD1 TRBJ2-7 TRBV28 TGTGCCAGCAATCCCCCGGGACAGGGGAACAACGAGCAGTACTTC CASNPPGQGNNEQYF
- - TRBJ2-5 TRBV7-6 TGTGCCAGCAGCTTAGCACAGGGTATACAGACCCAGTACTTC CASSLAQGIQTQYF
- - TRBJ2-3 TRBV18 TGTGCCAGCTCACCTCCTAGCGCCGTGAAGGATACGCAGTATTTT CASSPPSAVKDTQYF
- - TRBJ1-2 TRBV5-1 TGCGCCAGCAGCTTTAGTGCGGCTAACTATGGCTACACCTTC CASSFSAANYGYTF
- TRBD1 TRBJ1-1 TRBV28 TGTGCCAGCAGTTTAGGGCAGGGGGCGGCGGGTCCCGAAGCTTTCTTT CASSLGQGAAGPEAFF
- TRBD1 TRBJ1-4 TRBV28 TGTGCCAGCAGTCCGAGACAGGGTGATGAAAAACTGTTTTTT CASSPRQGDEKLFF
- - TRBJ1-1 TRBV28 TGTGCCAGCAGTCTCCTCCCCGGGGGGGGGCGCCGAACTGAAGCTTTCTTT CASSLLPGGGRRTEAFF
many TRBD1 TRBJ1-5 TRBV29-1 TGCAGCGTTGTAACAGGGGGCTTTCAGCCCCAGCATTTT CSVVTGGFQPQHF
few - TRBJ1-2 TRBV6-1 TGTGCCAGCAGTGAAGCTGGCGGAAGGGAGGGCTATGGCTACACCTTC CASSEAGGREGYGYTF
few TRBD2 TRBJ2-7 TRBV19 TGTGCCAGTAGTATAGAACCCCCGGGGCTAGCGGGAGGCACCTACGAGCAGTACTTC CASSIEPPGLAGGTYEQYF
- TRBD1 TRBJ1-2 TRBV5-1 TGCGCCAGCAGCGGGACCGGGACAGGGGGCAAGGGATATGGCTACACCTTC CASSGTGTGGKGYGYTF
- TRBD1 TRBJ1-5 TRBV2 TGTGCCAGCAGGATCAGGACAGGGGGCCCCTCCAATCAGCCCCAGCATTTT CASRIRTGGPSNQPQHF
few - TRBJ1-5 TRBV7-2 TGTGCCAGCAGCTTAACAGGTGGGAGCAATCAGCCCCAGCATTTT CASSLTGGSNQPQHF
- - TRBJ1-1 TRBV28 TGTGCCAGCAGCCGAGCGGGGGGCCTCAGGAACACTGAAGCTTTCTTT CASSRAGGLRNTEAFF
- - TRBJ2-5 TRBV19 TGTGCCAGTAGTATTGGGCGTAACAGAGAGACCCAGTACTTC CASSIGRNRETQYF
- - TRBJ1-1 TRBV6-6 TGTGCCTGTTCCCCTGACACTGAAGCTTTCTTT CACSPDTEAFF
- TRBD1 TRBJ1-4 TRBV29-1 TGCAGCGTTGTGACAGGGTCGAATGAAAAACTGTTTTTT CSVVTGSNEKLFF
- TRBD2 TRBJ2-1 TRBV5-4 TGTGCCAGCAGCTTAAGCCTAGCGGGTTCCTACAATGAGCAGTTCTTC CASSLSLAGSYNEQFF
- - TRBJ1-5 TRBV30 TGTGCCTGGGCGGACAGTCATTATCAGCCCCAGCATTTT CAWADSHYQPQHF
- - TRBJ2-7 TRBV10-3 TGTGCCATCAGTGAGTCGGGCAGCGGCTACGAGCAGTACTTC CAISESGSGYEQYF
- - TRBJ1-1 TRBV7-3 TGTGCCAGCAGCTTTTCCCCCCTGCAGGGGAGCAACACTGAAGCTTTCTTT CASSFSPLQGSNTEAFF
- - TRBJ2-6 TRBV19 TGTGCCAGTAGTTCAGGGAATGGTGGGGCCAACGTCCTGACTTTC CASSSGNGGANVLTF